This section outlines one TCR beta chain sequence together with its context. The antigen remains unidentified. Patients all relapsed after autologous stem cell transplantation, and there was variation in brentuximab vedotin exposure. Reported best responses ranged across complete response, partial response or progressive disease. The method was immunoSEQ multiplex PCR; TCRdb's version includes in-frame clones alone and lacks a portion of them. The profile covers about 37,000 clones, with 76% appearing a single time and roughly 15% taken by the ten largest. This entry comes from a study of PD-1 blockade in classical Hodgkin lymphoma. Study-wide results and caveats: Lower baseline TCR diversity was reported for newly diagnosed patients than for healthy donors.

Germline CDR1 reads MNHEY; CDR2 reads SMNVEV (reference sequence). Trimming took off 2 bases at V and 4 bases at J, with 11 bases between the two ends. The CDR3 covers 14 residues. The clonotype originates from a human donor with classical Hodgkin lymphoma. This chain uses TRBV27 with TRBJ1-2, with D possibly TRBD1 on 5 matching bases. The sequences come from peripheral blood mononuclear cells (PBMCs), collected before the second cycle of nivolumab. This CDR3 is CASSLDGRGYGYTF. The CDR3 DNA sequence: TGTGCCAGCAGTTTAGACGGAAGGGGCTATGGCTACACCTTC.